Listed here is a single TCR beta chain. These data come from a study of tumour-infiltrating T cells in Burkitt lymphoma. Study-level background: Repertoire clonality predicted overall and progression-free survival.

CDR3 length: 17 amino acids. V shed 6 bases and J 0 bases; nucleotides not matched to a gene: 8. Germline V lookup: CDR1 MNHEY, CDR2 SMNVEV (reference sequence). The table came from immunoSEQ multiplex PCR; TCRdb's copy has only in-frame clones and leaves some out. The sample has some 1,200 clones; roughly 16% are singletons. Material: tumor tissue. The chain recombines TRBV27 with TRBJ1-6, with 7 bases that match TRBD1. The receptor comes from a human donor with Burkitt lymphoma. Written as DNA, the CDR3 is TGTGCCAGCAGGATTACAGGGGCAAGCTCCTATAATTCACCCCTCCACTTT. It encodes CASRITGASSYNSPLHF.